This T cell receptor beta chain was captured by sequencing in a study of T cells in Graves' hyperthyroidism and ophthalmopathy. The wider study: Upon initial diagnosis and before any treatment, peripheral blood was collected.

Amplification of TCR beta CDR3 regions was performed using RNA transcripts as template. Primed by the HTBI set, a first-round RT-PCR was run on the TCR CDR3. TCRdb fed the multiplex PCR reads into MiXCR, producing one record per CDR3 protein. The sample shows roughly 300,000 distinct CDR3 sequences, roughly a fifth of them seen only once. The CDR3 consists of 13 residues. Germline CDR1 reads SGHRS; CDR2 reads YFSETQ. V lost 5 bases and J lost 3; bases outside the gene matches: 4. These patients, aged 18 to 65, had recently diagnosed hyperthyroidism lasting under 2 months. Clinical symptoms, serum thyroxine, TRAb, thyroid ultrasound and orbital computed tomography established diagnosis.

This chain links TRBV5-1 with TRBJ2-5; 7 nucleotides agree with TRBD2. Source material: blood. This receptor was obtained from a woman between 50 and 59 years old with Graves' hyperthyroidism. Here the CDR3 DNA reads TGCGCCAGCAGTCCACGGGAGGAAGAGACCCAGTACTTC. This sequence encodes CASSPREEETQYF.